This T cell receptor beta chain was recovered during a study of PD-1 blockade in mismatch repair-deficient tumors. The study, taken as a whole, reports: After pembrolizumab, tumor-resident clones rose rapidly, then generally contracted before radiologic responses.

About this clone itself: Its antigen is unidentified.

The method was immunoSEQ multiplex PCR; TCRdb's version includes in-frame clones alone and lacks a portion of them. The data contain about 79,000 clones, about four fifths of them singletons. This CDR3 has 15 amino acids. Germline CDR1 reads MRHNA; CDR2 reads SNTAGT. V gave up 6 bases and J gave up 8 bases; unmatched junction bases: 6. TCRs were sequenced from a few patients responding to pembrolizumab. The source material was peripheral blood, sampled 44 weeks after starting pembrolizumab. This TCR was sampled from an adult with mismatch repair-deficient cancer. This sequence joins TRBV6-4 and TRBJ2-1; TRBD2 aligns across 14 bases. The chain's CDR3 is CASSTTSGRADEQFF. Written as DNA, the CDR3 is TGTGCCAGCAGCACGACTAGCGGGAGGGCCGATGAGCAGTTCTTC.